This TCR beta chain was sequenced for a study of neoadjuvant nivolumab and ipilimumab in lung cancer. Study-wide findings and caveats: TCR sequencing covered a small number of samples. Blood richness before therapy tracked richness in tumors resected after neoadjuvant therapy. TCR richness and clonality were higher in tumors than adjacent uninvolved lung.

With 0 bases clipped from V and 2 bases from J, the junction kept 4 bases outside the gene matches. This CDR3 is built from 15 residues. Germline values: CDR1 KGHSH, CDR2 LQKENI. TCRdb keeps only in-frame clones here, not all; method: immunoSEQ multiplex PCR. The table has approximately 17,000 clones, more than 75% seen once. As to this clone: As yet, its antigen is unknown.

The chain carries TRBV18 and TRBJ2-7; 7 bases are shared with TRBD2. The sequence derives from an adult with non-small cell lung cancer. The source material was tumor tissue, sampled after neoadjuvant nivolumab, alone or with ipilimumab, at or shortly before surgery. DNA of the CDR3: TGTGCCAGCTCACCACCGGGAGGGGCCACCTACGAGCAGTACTTC. Translated: CASSPPGGATYEQYF.